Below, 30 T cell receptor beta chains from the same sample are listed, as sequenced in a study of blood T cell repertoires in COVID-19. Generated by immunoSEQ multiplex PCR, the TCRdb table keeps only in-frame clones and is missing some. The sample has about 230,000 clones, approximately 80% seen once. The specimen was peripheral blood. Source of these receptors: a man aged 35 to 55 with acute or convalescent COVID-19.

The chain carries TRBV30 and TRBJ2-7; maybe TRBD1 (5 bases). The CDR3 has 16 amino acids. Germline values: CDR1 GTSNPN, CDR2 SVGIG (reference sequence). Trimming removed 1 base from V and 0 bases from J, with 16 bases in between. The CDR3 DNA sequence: TGTGCCTGGAGTGGGGGCAGATATGTGAGCTCCTACGAGCAGTACTTC. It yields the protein CAWSGGRYVSSYEQYF.

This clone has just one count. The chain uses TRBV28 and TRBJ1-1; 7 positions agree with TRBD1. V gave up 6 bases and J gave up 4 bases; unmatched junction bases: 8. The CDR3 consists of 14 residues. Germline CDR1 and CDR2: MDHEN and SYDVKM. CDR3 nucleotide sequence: TGTGCCAGCAGGATCGGGACAGCTAGCACTGAAGCTTTCTTT. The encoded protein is CASRIGTASTEAFF.

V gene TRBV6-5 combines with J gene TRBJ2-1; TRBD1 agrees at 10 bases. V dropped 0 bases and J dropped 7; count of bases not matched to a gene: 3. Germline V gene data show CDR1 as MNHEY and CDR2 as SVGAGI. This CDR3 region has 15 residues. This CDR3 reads CASSYSTGGRNEQFF. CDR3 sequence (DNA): TGTGCCAGCAGTTACTCGACAGGGGGCCGTAATGAGCAGTTCTTC.

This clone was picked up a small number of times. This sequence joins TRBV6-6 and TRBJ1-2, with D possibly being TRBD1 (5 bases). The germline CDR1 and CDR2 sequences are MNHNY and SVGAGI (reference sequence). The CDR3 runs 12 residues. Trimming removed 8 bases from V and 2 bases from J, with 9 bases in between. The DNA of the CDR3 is TGTGCCAGCGAGGGGAGGAACTATGGCTACACCTTC. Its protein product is CASEGRNYGYTF.

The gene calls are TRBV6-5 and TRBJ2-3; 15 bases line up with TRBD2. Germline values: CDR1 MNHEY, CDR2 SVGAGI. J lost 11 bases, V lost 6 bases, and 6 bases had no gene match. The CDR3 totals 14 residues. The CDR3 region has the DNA TGTGCCAGCAGCCTTCCGGGACTAGCGGGAGGGCAGTATTTT. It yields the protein CASSLPGLAGGQYF.

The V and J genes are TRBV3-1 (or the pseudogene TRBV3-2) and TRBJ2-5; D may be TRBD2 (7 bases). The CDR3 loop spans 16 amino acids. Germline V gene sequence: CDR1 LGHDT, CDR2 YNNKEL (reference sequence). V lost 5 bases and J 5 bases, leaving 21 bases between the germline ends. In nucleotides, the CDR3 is TGTGCCAGCAGCGATTCGGGGGGCACGTTGGGTGAGACCCAGTACTTC. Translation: CASSDSGGTLGETQYF.

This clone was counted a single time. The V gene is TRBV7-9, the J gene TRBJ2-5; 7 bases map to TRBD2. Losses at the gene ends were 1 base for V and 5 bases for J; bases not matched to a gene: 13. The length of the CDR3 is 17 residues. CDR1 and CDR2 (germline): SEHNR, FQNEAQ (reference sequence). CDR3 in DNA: TGTGCCAGCAGCTTAGTAGGTGGCGGGGGTACGGGGGAGACCCAGTACTTC. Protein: CASSLVGGGGTGETQYF.

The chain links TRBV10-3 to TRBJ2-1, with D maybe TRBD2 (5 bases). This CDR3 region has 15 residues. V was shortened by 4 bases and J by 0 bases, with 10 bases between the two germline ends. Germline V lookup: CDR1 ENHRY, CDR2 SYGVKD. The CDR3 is CAISGGQDSYNEQFF. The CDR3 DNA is TGTGCCATCAGTGGAGGGCAAGACTCCTACAATGAGCAGTTCTTC.

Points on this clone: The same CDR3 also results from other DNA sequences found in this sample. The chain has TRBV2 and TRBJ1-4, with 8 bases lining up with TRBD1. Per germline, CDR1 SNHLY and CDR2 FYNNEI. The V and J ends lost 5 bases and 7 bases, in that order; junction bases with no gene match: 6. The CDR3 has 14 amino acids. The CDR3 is CASSQTGEGEKLFF. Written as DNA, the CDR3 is TGTGCCAGCAGTCAGACAGGGGAGGGTGAAAAACTGTTTTTT.

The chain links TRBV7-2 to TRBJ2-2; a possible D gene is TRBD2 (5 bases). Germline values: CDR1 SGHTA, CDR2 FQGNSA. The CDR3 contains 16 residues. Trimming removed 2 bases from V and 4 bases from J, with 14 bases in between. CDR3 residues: CASSLNGVSVTGELFF. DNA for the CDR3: TGTGCCAGCAGCTTAAACGGGGTGAGCGTCACCGGGGAGCTGTTTTTT. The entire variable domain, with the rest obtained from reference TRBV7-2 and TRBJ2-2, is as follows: GAGVSQSPSNKVTEKGKDVELRCDPISGHTALYWYRQSLGQGLEFLIYFQGNSAPDKSGLPSDRFSAERTGGSVSTLTIQRTQQEDSAVYLCASSLNGVSVTGELFFGEGSRLTVL.

The CDR3 nucleotides read TGTGCCAGCAGCCCAGCGAGGTTAGTGTTCGATGAGCAGTTCTTC. This codes for CASSPARLVFDEQFF. The chain carries TRBV7-9 and TRBJ2-1; no clear D gene. Deletions cut 5 bases from V and 8 bases from J, with 19 bases between. Germline loops: CDR1 SEHNR, CDR2 FQNEAQ (reference sequence). The CDR3 has 15 residues.

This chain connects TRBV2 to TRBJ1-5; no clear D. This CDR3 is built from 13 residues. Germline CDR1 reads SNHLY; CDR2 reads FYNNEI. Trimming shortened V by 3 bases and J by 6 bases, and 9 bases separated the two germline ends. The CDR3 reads CASSELQTQPQHF. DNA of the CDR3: TGTGCCAGCAGTGAGCTACAGACTCAGCCCCAGCATTTT.

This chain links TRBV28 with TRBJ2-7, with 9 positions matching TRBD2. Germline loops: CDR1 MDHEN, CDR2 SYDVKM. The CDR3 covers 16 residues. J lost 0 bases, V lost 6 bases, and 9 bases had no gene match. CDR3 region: CASSLSGRPPSYEQYF. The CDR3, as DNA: TGTGCCAGCAGCCTAAGCGGGAGGCCCCCCTCCTACGAGCAGTACTTC.

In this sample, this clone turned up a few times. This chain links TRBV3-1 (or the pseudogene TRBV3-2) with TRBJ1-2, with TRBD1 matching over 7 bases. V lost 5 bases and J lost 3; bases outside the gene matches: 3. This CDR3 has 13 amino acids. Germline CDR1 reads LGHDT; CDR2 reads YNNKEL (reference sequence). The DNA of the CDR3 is TGTGCCAGCAGCGAGGGGGCCTACTATGGCTACACCTTC. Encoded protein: CASSEGAYYGYTF.

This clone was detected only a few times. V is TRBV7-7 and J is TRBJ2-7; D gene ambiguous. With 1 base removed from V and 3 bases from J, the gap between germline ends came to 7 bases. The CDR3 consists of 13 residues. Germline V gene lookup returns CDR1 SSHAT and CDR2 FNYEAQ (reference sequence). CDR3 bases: TGTGCCAGCAGCTTAGATCCGGGCTACGAGCAGTACTTC. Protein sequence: CASSLDPGYEQYF.

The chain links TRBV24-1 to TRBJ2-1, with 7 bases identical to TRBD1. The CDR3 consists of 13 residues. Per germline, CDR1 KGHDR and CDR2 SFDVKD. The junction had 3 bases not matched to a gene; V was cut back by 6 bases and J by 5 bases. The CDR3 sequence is CATSLQGNNEQFF. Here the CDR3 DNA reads TGTGCCACCAGTCTACAGGGGAACAATGAGCAGTTCTTC.

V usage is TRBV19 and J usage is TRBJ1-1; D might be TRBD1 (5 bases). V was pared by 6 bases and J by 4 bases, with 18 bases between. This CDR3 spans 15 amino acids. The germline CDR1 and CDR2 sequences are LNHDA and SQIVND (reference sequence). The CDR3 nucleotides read TGTGCCAGTAGCCCCTTCGGGGGGGGGAGCACTGAAGCTTTCTTT. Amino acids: CASSPFGGGSTEAFF.

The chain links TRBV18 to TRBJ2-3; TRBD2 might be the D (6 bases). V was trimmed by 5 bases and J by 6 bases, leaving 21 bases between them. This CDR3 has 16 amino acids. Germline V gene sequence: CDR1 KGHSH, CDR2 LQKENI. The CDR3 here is CASSGGRLVGRDTQYF. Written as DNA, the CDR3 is TGTGCCAGCTCAGGCGGCCGACTAGTAGGGCGGGATACGCAGTATTTT.

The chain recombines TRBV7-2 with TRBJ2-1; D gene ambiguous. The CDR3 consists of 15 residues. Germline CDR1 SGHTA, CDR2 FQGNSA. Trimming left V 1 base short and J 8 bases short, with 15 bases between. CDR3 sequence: CASSLGRLESHEQFF. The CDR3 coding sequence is TGTGCCAGCAGCTTAGGTCGTTTAGAATCCCATGAGCAGTTCTTC.

The DNA for the CDR3 is TGTGCCAGCAGTTTATTAGCAGACGGAGAGCAGTACTTC. Amino acids: CASSLLADGEQYF. This chain connects TRBV27 to TRBJ2-7; unclear D gene. Germline V gene sequence: CDR1 MNHEY, CDR2 SMNVEV (reference sequence). V lost 1 base and J 7 bases, leaving 11 bases between the germline ends. The CDR3 totals 13 residues.

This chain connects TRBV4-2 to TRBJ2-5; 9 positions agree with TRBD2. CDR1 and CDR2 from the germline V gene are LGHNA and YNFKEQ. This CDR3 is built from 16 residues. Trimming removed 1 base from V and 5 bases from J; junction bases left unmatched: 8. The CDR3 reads CASSQAASGVRETQYF. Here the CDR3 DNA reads TGTGCCAGCAGCCAAGCGGCTAGCGGGGTCCGGGAGACCCAGTACTTC.

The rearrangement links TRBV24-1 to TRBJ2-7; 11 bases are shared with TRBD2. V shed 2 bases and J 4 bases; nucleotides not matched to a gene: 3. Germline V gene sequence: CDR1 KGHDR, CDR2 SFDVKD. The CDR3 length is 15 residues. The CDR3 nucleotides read TGTGCCACCAGTGATTCGGGGACTAGCGGTTACGAGCAGTACTTC. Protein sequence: CATSDSGTSGYEQYF.

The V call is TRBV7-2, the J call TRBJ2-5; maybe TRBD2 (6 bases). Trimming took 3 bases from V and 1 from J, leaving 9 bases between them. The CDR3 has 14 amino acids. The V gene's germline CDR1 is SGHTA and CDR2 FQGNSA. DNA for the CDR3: TGTGCCAGCAGCTTCGGGGGACCCCAAGAGACCCAGTACTTC. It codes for CASSFGGPQETQYF.

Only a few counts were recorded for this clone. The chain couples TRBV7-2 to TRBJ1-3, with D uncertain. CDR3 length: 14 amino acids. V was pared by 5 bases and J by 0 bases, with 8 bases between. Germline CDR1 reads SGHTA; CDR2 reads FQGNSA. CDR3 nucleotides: TGTGCCAGCAGCGTGAAGAGCTCTGGAAACACCATATATTTT. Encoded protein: CASSVKSSGNTIYF.

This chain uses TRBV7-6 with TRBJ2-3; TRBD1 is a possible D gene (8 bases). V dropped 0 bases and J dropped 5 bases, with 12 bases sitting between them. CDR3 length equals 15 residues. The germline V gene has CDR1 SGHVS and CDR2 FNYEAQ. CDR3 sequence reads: CASSLAQGGKDTQYF. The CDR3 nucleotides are TGTGCCAGCAGCTTAGCACAGGGGGGGAAAGATACGCAGTATTTT.

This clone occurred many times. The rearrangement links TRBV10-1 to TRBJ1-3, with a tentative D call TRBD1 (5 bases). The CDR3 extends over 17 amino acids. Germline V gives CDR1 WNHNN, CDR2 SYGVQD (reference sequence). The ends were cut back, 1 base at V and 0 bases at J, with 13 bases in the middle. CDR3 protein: CASSEYPGLLSGNTIYF. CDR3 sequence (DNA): TGCGCCAGCAGTGAGTACCCGGGACTGCTCTCTGGAAACACCATATATTTT.

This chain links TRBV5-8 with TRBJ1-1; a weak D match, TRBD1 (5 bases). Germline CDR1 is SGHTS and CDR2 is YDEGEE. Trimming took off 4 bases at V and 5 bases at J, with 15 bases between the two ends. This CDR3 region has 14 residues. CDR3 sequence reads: CASSDGTAGTEAFF. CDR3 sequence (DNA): TGTGCCAGCAGCGACGGGACCGCGGGGACTGAAGCTTTCTTT.

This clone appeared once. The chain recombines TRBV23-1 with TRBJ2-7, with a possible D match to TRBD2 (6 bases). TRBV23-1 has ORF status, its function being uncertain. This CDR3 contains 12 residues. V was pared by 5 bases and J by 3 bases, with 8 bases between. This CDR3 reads CASSWGGYEQYF. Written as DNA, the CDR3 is TGCGCCAGCAGTTGGGGAGGCTACGAGCAGTACTTC.

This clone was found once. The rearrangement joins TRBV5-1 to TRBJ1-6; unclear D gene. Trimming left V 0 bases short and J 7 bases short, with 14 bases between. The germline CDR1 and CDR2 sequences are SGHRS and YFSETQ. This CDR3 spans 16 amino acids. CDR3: CASSLVGRTVNSPLHF. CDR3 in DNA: TGCGCCAGCAGCTTGGTGGGGAGGACGGTGAATTCACCCCTCCACTTT.

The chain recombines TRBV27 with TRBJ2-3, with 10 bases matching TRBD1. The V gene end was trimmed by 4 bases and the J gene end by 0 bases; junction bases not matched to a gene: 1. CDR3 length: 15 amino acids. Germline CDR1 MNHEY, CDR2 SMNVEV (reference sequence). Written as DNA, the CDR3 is TGTGCCAGCAGTTCGACAGGGGGCAGCACAGATACGCAGTATTTT. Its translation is CASSSTGGSTDTQYF.